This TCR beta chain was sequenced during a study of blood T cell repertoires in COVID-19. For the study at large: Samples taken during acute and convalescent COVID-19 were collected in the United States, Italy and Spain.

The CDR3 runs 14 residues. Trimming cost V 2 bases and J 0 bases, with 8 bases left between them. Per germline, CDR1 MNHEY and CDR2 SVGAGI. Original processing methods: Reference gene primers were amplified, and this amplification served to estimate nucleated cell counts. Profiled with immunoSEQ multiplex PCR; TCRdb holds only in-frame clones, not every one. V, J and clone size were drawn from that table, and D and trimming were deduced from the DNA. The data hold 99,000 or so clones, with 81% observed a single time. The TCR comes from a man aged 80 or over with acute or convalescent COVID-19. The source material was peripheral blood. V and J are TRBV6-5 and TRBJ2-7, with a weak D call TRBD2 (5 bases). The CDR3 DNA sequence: TGTGCCAGCAGTTACAAGCGGTCCTCCTACGAGCAGTACTTC. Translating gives CASSYKRSSYEQYF.